Listed below are T cell receptor beta chains from one sample, sequenced in a study of shared clonotypes between healthy human individuals. Only in-frame clones appear in the TCRdb table, and some are missing; sequencing was by immunoSEQ multiplex PCR. This table has approximately 2.5 million clones, roughly 92% appearing once. Sequences were obtained from naive CD4+ T cells sorted from blood. The receptors here all came from a man between 18 and 35 years old in good health. The CDR3 runs from the conserved cysteine through the conserved F or W. The D gene is left open where the match is weak. Clone size, where shown, is once, few, many, or a class for clones that have expanded.

cdr3_aa	cdr3_nt	clone_size	d_call	j_call	cdr3_length	v_call
CASSPVGSGDRTYEQYF	TGCGCCAGCAGTCCTGTGGGAAGTGGGGACAGGACTTACGAGCAGTACTTC	-	TRBD1	TRBJ2-7	17	TRBV4-3
CATSRDNSNSNQPQHF	TGTGCCACCAGCAGAGATAACAGCAATAGCAATCAGCCCCAGCATTTT	-	-	TRBJ1-5	16	TRBV15
CASSPGDILSTEAFF	TGCGCCAGCAGCCCGGGGGACATACTTAGCACTGAAGCTTTCTTT	-	-	TRBJ1-1	15	TRBV5-1
CASSSRAPIGDEQYF	TGTGCCAGCAGTTCCCGAGCCCCGATAGGTGACGAGCAGTACTTC	-	-	TRBJ2-7	15	TRBV28
CASSYRGGGNTIYF	TGTGCCAGCAGTTACCGGGGGGGTGGAAACACCATATATTTT	-	-	TRBJ1-3	14	TRBV6-6
CASNQRAATGELFF	TGTGCCAGCAACCAGCGGGCTGCCACCGGGGAGCTGTTTTTT	-	-	TRBJ2-2	14	TRBV28
CASAYRDTQYF	TGTGCCAGCGCGTACCGGGATACGCAGTATTTT	once	-	TRBJ2-3	11	TRBV7-2
CASLDSATNEKLFF	TGTGCCAGCCTGGACAGTGCAACTAATGAAAAACTGTTTTTT	-	-	TRBJ1-4	14	TRBV28
CASSARLESPNEQFF	TGTGCCAGCAGCGCCCGACTGGAGTCCCCCAATGAGCAGTTCTTC	-	-	TRBJ2-1	15	TRBV9
CASSAWDRSGTQYF	TGTGCCAGCAGCGCCTGGGACAGGTCGGGGACCCAGTACTTC	-	TRBD1	TRBJ2-5	14	TRBV7-2
CASSPTQGNTEAFF	TGTGCCAGCAGTCCGACTCAGGGGAACACTGAAGCTTTCTTT	-	-	TRBJ1-1	14	TRBV6-5
CASSLEGQNSPLHF	TGTGCCAGCAGCTTGGAGGGACAGAATTCACCCCTCCACTTT	few	TRBD1	TRBJ1-6	14	TRBV5-5
CASSSGGPAYEQYF	TGTGCCAGCAGCTCGGGAGGGCCTGCCTACGAGCAGTACTTC	once	TRBD2	TRBJ2-7	14	TRBV6-5
CASSQTGAEQYF	TGTGCCAGCTCACAGACAGGGGCCGAGCAGTACTTC	-	TRBD1	TRBJ2-7	12	TRBV18
CAGSSAGSNTQYF	TGTGCCGGCAGCTCAGCGGGCTCGAATACGCAGTATTTT	-	-	TRBJ2-3	13	TRBV5-4
CASSLGWSKNIQYF	TGTGCCAGCAGCCTAGGGTGGAGCAAAAACATTCAGTACTTC	-	-	TRBJ2-4	14	TRBV9
CARTGERRDTQYF	TGTGCCAGGACCGGGGAACGAAGGGATACGCAGTATTTT	-	-	TRBJ2-3	13	TRBV5-3
CASSLDLAGNTIYF	TGTGCCAGCAGCTTGGATTTGGCCGGAAACACCATATATTTT	once	-	TRBJ1-3	14	TRBV5-8
CASCGTSGSSDEQFF	TGTGCCAGCTGCGGGACTAGCGGGAGTTCGGATGAGCAGTTCTTC	-	TRBD2	TRBJ2-1	15	TRBV2
CASSVGQANTGELFF	TGTGCCAGCAGTGTGGGACAGGCGAACACCGGGGAGCTGTTTTTT	-	TRBD1	TRBJ2-2	15	TRBV28
CASSLVPSPNTGELFF	TGTGCCAGCAGCTTGGTTCCCTCGCCGAACACCGGGGAGCTGTTTTTT	once	-	TRBJ2-2	16	TRBV5-5
CASSAGLAEETQYF	TGCGCCAGCAGCGCGGGACTAGCGGAAGAGACCCAGTACTTC	-	TRBD2	TRBJ2-5	14	TRBV5-1
CASSPYDRSTDTQYF	TGCGCCAGCAGCCCTTATGACAGGAGCACAGATACGCAGTATTTT	-	-	TRBJ2-3	15	TRBV4-3
CASSEWQGTGYGYTF	TGTGCCAGCAGTGAGTGGCAAGGGACAGGGTATGGCTACACCTTC	-	TRBD1	TRBJ1-2	15	TRBV25-1